The present T cell receptor (beta chain) was sequenced within a study of blood T cell repertoires in COVID-19. In the study overall: Collection of acute and convalescent COVID-19 samples took place in the United States, Italy and Spain.

The germline gives CDR1 SGDLS, CDR2 YYNGEE. The CDR3 is made up of 15 amino acids. V gave up 1 base and J gave up 5 bases, with 16 bases separating them. Seattle's cohort entered during active infection and was followed longitudinally. Profiling relied on immunoSEQ multiplex PCR, and the TCRdb table lists in-frame clones only, not all of them. The sample shows some 350,000 clones, 89% of them seen only once. The material sequenced was peripheral blood. The clonotype comes from a woman in her 30s with COVID-19, enrolled during active disease. The rearrangement uses TRBV9 and TRBJ2-7; maybe TRBD2 (6 bases). The CDR3 protein is CASSVTTSLTNEQYV. In nucleotides, the CDR3 is TGTGCCAGCAGCGTAACGACTAGTCTCACCAACGAGCAGTACGTC.